The clone carrying this TCR beta chain showed up just a few times. Its antigen is not known. This specimen comes from a study of blood T cells in healthy people across ages. Across the whole study: About one barcoded beta molecule per two T cells came from capture by template switching. Study-level results: Long-lived donors had more naive CD4+ cells and higher diversity than aged donors. Per million T cells, TCR beta diversity dropped about linearly as age rose.

Trimming stripped 0 bases from V and 4 bases from J, with 15 bases between. Per germline, CDR1 SGHVS and CDR2 FNYEAQ. The CDR3 spans 16 residues. Together with a sample-barcoded 5' primer, a J-beta primer mix was included in a second PCR lasting about 6 to 11 cycles. All samples gave at least 2.5 million CDR3-containing paired-end reads. MiXCR was run by TCRdb on the 5' RACE reads, yielding one entry per CDR3 protein. This sample yields fewer than 1 million distinct CDR3 sequences, of which approximately 48% are seen a single time; around 21% belongs to the top ten. The source is a man in his 60s in good health. The chain combines TRBV7-6 with TRBJ1-2, with D unclear. Sequencing used blood. The CDR3 reads CASSLAPGNPGYGYTF. The CDR3 coding sequence is TGTGCCAGCAGCTTAGCGCCGGGAAATCCGGGCTATGGCTACACCTTC.